This TCR beta chain was recorded in a study of Ad26.COV2.S vaccination and SARS-CoV-2 variants. Profiled with immunoSEQ multiplex PCR; TCRdb holds only in-frame clones, not every one. The data contain more than 300,000 clones, around 90% of them singletons. As for treatment: roughly 20 received Ad26.COV2.S at low or high dose, single or two shots; several received placebo; per-sample allocation not given. Sampling was done on day 63 after the first vaccine or placebo injection. Trimming removed 6 bases at V and 9 bases at J, with 21 bases between. The CDR3 loop spans 14 amino acids. CDR1 and CDR2 from the germline V gene are SGHTA and FQGTGA.

V usage is TRBV7-3 and J usage is TRBJ2-7, with D possibly matching TRBD2 (6 bases). The receptor was isolated from a person between 18 and 59 years old who received the Ad26.COV2.S COVID-19 vaccine or a placebo. Sequenced here: peripheral blood, sampled in a trial of Ad26.COV2.S vaccine versus placebo. CDR3 amino acids: CASRDSGLLSGQYF. The CDR3 DNA sequence: TGTGCCAGCAGGGATAGCGGCCTCCTCTCGGGGCAGTACTTC. Looking up the rest from reference TRBV7-3 and TRBJ2-7 gives the full variable domain: GAGVSQTPSNKVTEKGKYVELRCDPISGHTALYWYRQSLGQGPEFLIYFQGTGAADDSGLPNDRFFAVRPEGSVSTLKIQRTERGDSAVYLCASRDSGLLSGQYFGPGTRLTVT.